Below are 32 T cell receptor beta chains sequenced from a single sample in a study of identical twins. TCRdb redid the calling of the 5' RACE reads with MiXCR, one entry per CDR3 protein. This table has 1.5 million to 2 million distinct CDR3 sequences, more than 30% appearing once. Sequenced sample: cord blood. The receptors come from a newborn girl in good health.

The chain couples TRBV20-1 to TRBJ2-7; TRBD2 matches at 7 bases. Per germline, CDR1 DFQATT and CDR2 SNEGSKA (reference sequence). The CDR3 covers 15 residues. Trimming cost V 3 bases and J 5 bases; bases outside gene matches: 13. The CDR3 loop reads CSASVGLAVGHEQYF. DNA for the CDR3: TGCAGTGCTAGTGTGGGCCTAGCGGTTGGCCACGAGCAGTACTTC.

V and J are TRBV5-6 and TRBJ1-1, with a tentative D call TRBD1 (6 bases). V lost 2 bases and J lost 6, with 11 bases in between. CDR1 is SGHDT and CDR2 is YYEEEE in the germline V gene. The CDR3 sequence is 13 residues long. This CDR3 reads CASSFTTGPEAFF. In DNA form, the CDR3 reads TGTGCCAGCAGCTTCACAACAGGGCCTGAAGCTTTCTTT.

This clonotype was observed a few times. The chain uses TRBV5-1 and TRBJ2-3, with D hard to call. Germline values: CDR1 SGHRS, CDR2 YFSETQ. V gave up 1 base and J gave up 2 bases, with 11 bases separating them. The CDR3 consists of 15 residues. Here the CDR3 DNA reads TGCGCCAGCAGCTTGTATCCAGGCGACACAGATACGCAGTATTTT. Translation: CASSLYPGDTDTQYF.

This clonotype came up a few times. The chain is built from TRBV10-3 and TRBJ2-1; 7 bases fit TRBD2. The ends lost 3 bases at V and 4 bases at J; junction bases unmatched: 12. CDR3 length equals 17 residues. Germline assignment: CDR1 ENHRY and CDR2 SYGVKD. The DNA of the CDR3 is TGTGCCATCAGTGACCTCAGCAGGACTAGGGTATACAATGAGCAGTTCTTC. This codes for CAISDLSRTRVYNEQFF.

About this clonotype: A much larger clone sits a single nucleotide away, making a read error possible. This sequence joins TRBV20-1 and TRBJ2-4; D call uncertain. The CDR3 is 12 residues long. Trimming took 5 bases from V and 13 from J, leaving 18 bases between them. Germline V gene data show CDR1 as DFQATT and CDR2 as SNEGSKA (reference sequence). Here the CDR3 reads CSAGGSQDTQYF. Written as DNA, the CDR3 is TGCAGTGCTGGTGGCAGCCAAGATACCCAGTACTTC.

This clonotype has only a few counts. The gene calls are TRBV3-1 and TRBJ2-4; D remains unclear. Germline V lookup: CDR1 LGHDT, CDR2 YNNKEL (reference sequence). Trimming cost V 4 bases and J 5 bases, with 15 bases left between them. This CDR3 has 15 amino acids. The CDR3 is CASSPGRRFENIQYF. In DNA, the CDR3 is TGTGCCAGCAGCCCCGGAAGGCGGTTCGAAAACATTCAGTACTTC. Complete variable domain (other parts from reference TRBV3-1 and TRBJ2-4): DTAVSQTPKYLVTQMGNDKSIKCEQNLGHDTMYWYKQDSKKFLKIMFSYNNKELIINETVPNRFSPKSPDKAHLNLHINSLELGDSAVYFCASSPGRRFENIQYFGAGTRLSVL.

This clonotype occurred a few times. The chain couples TRBV4-2 to TRBJ2-3; 9 bases match TRBD1. This CDR3 spans 15 amino acids. After removal of 4 bases from V and 2 bases from J, the junction contained 4 bases not matched to a gene. From germline, CDR1 is LGHNA and CDR2 YNFKEQ. CDR3 amino acids: CASSRVQGATDTQYF. In nucleotides, the CDR3 is TGTGCCAGCAGCCGAGTACAGGGGGCCACAGATACGCAGTATTTT.

The CDR3 nucleotides read TGTGCCATCAGTGCCGGGACAACGGGGCTGGGGTATGGCTACACCTTC. This encodes CAISAGTTGLGYGYTF. This chain joins TRBV10-3 and TRBJ1-2; a weak D match, TRBD1 (6 bases). Looked up from germline, CDR1 is ENHRY and CDR2 is SYGVKD. This CDR3 comprises 16 residues. Trimming removed 4 bases from V and 5 bases from J, with 20 bases in between.

The chain employs TRBV14 and TRBJ1-2; unclear D gene. The CDR3 covers 15 residues. The germline gives CDR1 SGHDN, CDR2 FVKESK. Trimming removed 0 bases at V and 4 bases at J, with 12 bases between. CDR3 amino acids: CASSQEYGGIYGYTF. Written as DNA, the CDR3 is TGTGCCAGCAGCCAAGAGTACGGAGGGATCTATGGCTACACCTTC.

The rearrangement links TRBV20-1 to TRBJ2-1, with D unresolved. Trimming took 1 base from V and 6 from J, leaving 7 bases between them. CDR3 length equals 12 residues. The germline V gene has CDR1 DFQATT and CDR2 SNEGSKA (reference sequence). The CDR3 nucleotides are TGCAGTGCTAGAGTTAACGGCAATGAGCAGTTCTTC. It yields the protein CSARVNGNEQFF.

The gene calls are TRBV12-3 or TRBV12-4 and TRBJ1-6; 10 bases align to TRBD1. The length of the CDR3 is 17 residues. V trimming: 3 bases; J trimming: 4 bases; junction bases outside the gene matches: 6. The CDR3 coding sequence is TGTGCCAGCAGTTTTGGAGGACAGGGGGTGTATAATTCACCCCTCCACTTT. This sequence encodes CASSFGGQGVYNSPLHF.

This clonotype was detected only a few times. The rearrangement joins TRBV2 to TRBJ2-5; 11 bases match TRBD2. Germline V gives CDR1 SNHLY, CDR2 FYNNEI. The junction had 8 bases not matched to a gene; V was cut back by 6 bases and J by 5 bases. The CDR3 runs 15 residues. As DNA, the CDR3 is TGTGCCAGCAGAGTTGGGACTAGCGGTTCGGAGACCCAGTACTTC. This translates into CASRVGTSGSETQYF.

This clonotype has ten or more counts. The chain recombines TRBV10-3 with TRBJ2-3; D gene ambiguous. With 3 bases removed from V and 2 bases from J, the gap between germline ends came to 12 bases. Germline values: CDR1 ENHRY, CDR2 SYGVKD. This CDR3 has 15 amino acids. The CDR3 spells CAISDFWGFTDTQYF. CDR3 nucleotide sequence: TGTGCCATCAGTGACTTTTGGGGATTCACAGATACGCAGTATTTT.

V and J are TRBV30 and TRBJ2-4, with D unclear. Gene TRBJ2-7 matches the end of the DNA better, so the J call may be wrong. Germline V gives CDR1 GTSNPN, CDR2 SVGIG (reference sequence). The CDR3 totals 13 residues. CDR3 loop: CAWSVNSLYEQYF. The CDR3 nucleotides read TGTGCCTGGAGTGTAAACAGCCTCTACGAGCAGTACTTC.

The rearrangement links TRBV12-3 or TRBV12-4 to TRBJ1-1; tentatively, D is TRBD1 (6 bases). The CDR3 runs to 16 residues. V was trimmed by 6 bases and J by 4 bases, leaving 21 bases between them. CDR3 loop: CASSRNGGVLGTEAFF. CDR3 sequence (DNA): TGTGCCAGCAGCCGTAACGGGGGCGTTTTGGGCACTGAAGCTTTCTTT.

The CDR3 region has the DNA TGTGCCACCAGTGAGTCAGGGGACTGGACCTCTGGGGAAGGGCAGTACTTC. Encoded protein: CATSESGDWTSGEGQYF. The chain employs TRBV24-1 and TRBJ2-5; D may match TRBD1 or TRBD2 (6 bases each). The CDR3 covers 17 residues. V lost 4 bases, J lost 11 bases, and 28 bases lay in between. Germline CDR1 reads KGHDR; CDR2 reads SFDVKD.

V usage is TRBV27 and J usage is TRBJ1-2; D might be TRBD1 (5 bases). The V gene lost 5 bases and the J gene lost 8 bases, with 12 bases spanning the gap. Germline lookup yields CDR1 MNHEY and CDR2 SMNVEV (reference sequence). The CDR3 runs to 12 residues. The CDR3 sequence is CASSQGSEGYTF. DNA for the CDR3: TGTGCCAGCAGTCAGGGAAGCGAGGGCTACACCTTC.

The chain is built from TRBV27 and TRBJ2-3; 9 nucleotides match TRBD2. V shed 8 bases and J 0 bases; nucleotides not matched to a gene: 18. Per germline, CDR1 MNHEY and CDR2 SMNVEV (reference sequence). The CDR3 runs 19 residues. The CDR3 DNA sequence: TGTGCCAGCCTGGGGACGTTACCGGGGACTAGCCGAAGCACAGATACGCAGTATTTT. Translating gives CASLGTLPGTSRSTDTQYF.

This clonotype has just one count. This chain uses TRBV27 with TRBJ2-4; 10 bases are shared with TRBD1. The end of the DNA aligns better with TRBJ2-7, so the J call may be wrong. This CDR3 contains 17 residues. Per germline, CDR1 MNHEY and CDR2 SMNVEV (reference sequence). The CDR3 region is CASRDSVRTGGSYEQYF. DNA of the CDR3: TGTGCCAGCAGGGATTCAGTTCGGACAGGGGGCTCCTACGAGCAGTACTTC.

V is TRBV28 and J is TRBJ1-5; D unresolved. This CDR3 has 14 amino acids. Trimming stripped 0 bases from V and 3 bases from J, with 6 bases between. The germline V gene has CDR1 MDHEN and CDR2 SYDVKM. The CDR3 sequence is CASSLWTHNQPQHF. The CDR3 nucleotides read TGTGCCAGCAGTTTATGGACACACAATCAGCCCCAGCATTTT.

This clonotype has more than one count but fewer than ten. The V and J genes are TRBV28 and TRBJ2-5; D gene unclear. CDR1 and CDR2 (germline): MDHEN, SYDVKM. Deletions cut 3 bases from V and 0 bases from J, with 17 bases between. The CDR3 runs to 17 residues. The CDR3 bases are TGTGCCAGCAGTTTGCTGGGTCCCGGTAGCCACCAAGAGACCCAGTACTTC. Protein sequence: CASSLLGPGSHQETQYF.

The sample holds a few counts of this clonotype. The chain couples TRBV5-1 to TRBJ2-3, with 11 positions matching TRBD2. The CDR3 runs 16 residues. Trimming at V came to 4 bases and at J to 4 bases, leaving 8 bases not matched to a gene. Per germline, CDR1 SGHRS and CDR2 YFSETQ. The CDR3 DNA is TGCGCCAGCAGCGCGGGACTAGCGGCCCCTCCAGATACGCAGTATTTT. Protein product: CASSAGLAAPPDTQYF.

This clonotype was detected a few times. This chain uses TRBV7-2 with TRBJ1-1, with D perhaps TRBD1 (5 bases). This CDR3 comprises 13 residues. The V and J ends lost 3 bases and 8 bases respectively, with 13 bases between them. Germline lookup yields CDR1 SGHTA and CDR2 FQGNSA. The CDR3 region has the DNA TGTGCCAGCAGCTTCAGTACAGGCGCCGAAGCTTTCTTT. Translation: CASSFSTGAEAFF.

This chain links TRBV5-6 with TRBJ2-7; 8 nucleotides agree with TRBD1. Losses at the gene ends were 1 base for V and 2 bases for J; bases not matched to a gene: 5. CDR1 and CDR2 from the germline V gene are SGHDT and YYEEEE. The CDR3 runs 15 residues. CDR3 amino acids: CASSLFRDRTYEQYF. The CDR3 nucleotides are TGTGCCAGCAGCTTGTTCCGGGACAGGACCTACGAGCAGTACTTC.

The rearrangement joins TRBV15 to TRBJ1-2; 7 bases map to TRBD1. Germline loops: CDR1 LNHNV, CDR2 YYDKDF (reference sequence). The CDR3 is made up of 15 amino acids. Losses at the gene ends were 5 bases for V and 4 bases for J; bases not matched to a gene: 10. The CDR3 loop reads CATSAARTGSYGYTF. DNA of the CDR3: TGTGCCACCAGCGCCGCCCGGACAGGTTCCTATGGCTACACCTTC. Complete variable domain (other parts from reference TRBV15 and TRBJ1-2): DAMVIQNPRYQVTQFGKPVTLSCSQTLNHNVMYWYQQKSSQAPKLLFHYYDKDFNNEADTPDNFQSRRPNTSFCFLDIRSPGLGDTAMYLCATSAARTGSYGYTFGSGTRLTVV.

This clonotype appeared a single time. The rearrangement links TRBV12-5 to TRBJ2-1; maybe TRBD2 (6 bases). V lost 4 bases and J lost 4, with 20 bases in between. The CDR3 is made up of 17 amino acids. Germline CDR1 is LGHNT and CDR2 is FRNRAP. CDR3 coding DNA: TGTGCTAGTGGTTATCCCTTCTTGCGGGGCCTATACAATGAGCAGTTCTTC. It translates to CASGYPFLRGLYNEQFF.

V gene TRBV20-1 combines with J gene TRBJ1-5; possibly TRBD1 for D (5 bases). CDR3 length: 13 residues. V lost 4 bases and J 4 bases, leaving 11 bases between the germline ends. In germline, CDR1 is DFQATT, CDR2 SNEGSKA (reference sequence). CDR3 region: CSAKTDHNQPQHF. The DNA for the CDR3 is TGCAGTGCTAAGACAGACCATAATCAGCCCCAGCATTTT.

This clonotype was counted between two and nine times. The rearrangement uses TRBV18 and TRBJ2-7; TRBD2 aligns across 13 bases. The CDR3 sequence is 16 residues long. V dropped 3 bases and J dropped 3; count of bases not matched to a gene: 5. Germline loops: CDR1 KGHSH, CDR2 LQKENI. The CDR3 sequence is CASSPTGTSGIYEQYF. The CDR3 DNA reads TGTGCCAGCTCACCCACCGGGACTAGCGGGATCTACGAGCAGTACTTC.

The chain employs TRBV20-1 and TRBJ1-3, with 8 bases identical to TRBD1. The length of the CDR3 is 15 residues. Looked up from germline, CDR1 is DFQATT and CDR2 is SNEGSKA (reference sequence). V was pared by 5 bases and J by 3 bases, with 9 bases of the junction left unmatched. DNA of the CDR3: TGCAGTGCTGAGTTAGGACAGGGCGGTGGAAACACCATATATTTT. Its protein is CSAELGQGGGNTIYF.

The table lists this clonotype with a few counts. V and J are TRBV5-1 and TRBJ1-4; D is unresolved. CDR3 length: 16 amino acids. Germline V CDR1 and CDR2: SGHRS, YFSETQ. V lost 4 bases and J 4 bases, leaving 17 bases between the germline ends. The CDR3: CASSPTSTGLNEKLFF. CDR3 sequence (DNA): TGCGCCAGCAGCCCAACTTCGACGGGTCTTAATGAAAAACTGTTTTTT.

About this clonotype itself: A read error is possible here, since a much larger clone lies one base away. V is TRBV4-1 and J is TRBJ2-4; 9 bases are shared with TRBD1. This CDR3 contains 15 residues. Germline assignment: CDR1 MGHRA and CDR2 YSYEKL. CDR3 bases: TGCGCCAGCAGCCAGCTACAGGGGGCCAAAAGCATTCAGTACTTC. Protein product: CASSQLQGAKSIQYF.

In this sample, this clonotype turned up a few times. The V and J genes are TRBV7-9 and TRBJ2-2; TRBD1 agrees at 7 bases. Germline-derived CDR1 and CDR2 are SEHNR and FQNEAQ (reference sequence). The CDR3 runs 15 residues. The V gene end was trimmed by 5 bases and the J gene end by 2 bases; junction bases not matched to a gene: 5. As DNA, the CDR3 is TGTGCCAGCAGCAGGGGACAGACCAACACCGGGGAGCTGTTTTTT. Protein: CASSRGQTNTGELFF.